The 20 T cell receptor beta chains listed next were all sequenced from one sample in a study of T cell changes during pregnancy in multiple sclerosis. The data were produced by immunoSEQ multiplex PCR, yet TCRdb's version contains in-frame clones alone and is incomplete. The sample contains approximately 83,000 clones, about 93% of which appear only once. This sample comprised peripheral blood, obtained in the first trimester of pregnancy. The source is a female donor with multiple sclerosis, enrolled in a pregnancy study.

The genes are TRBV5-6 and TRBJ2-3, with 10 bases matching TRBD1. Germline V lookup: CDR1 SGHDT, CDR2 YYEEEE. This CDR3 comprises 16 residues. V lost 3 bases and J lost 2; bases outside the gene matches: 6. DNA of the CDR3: TGTGCCAGCAGCTCGATGACAGGGGGCCCCACAGATACGCAGTATTTT. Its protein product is CASSSMTGGPTDTQYF.

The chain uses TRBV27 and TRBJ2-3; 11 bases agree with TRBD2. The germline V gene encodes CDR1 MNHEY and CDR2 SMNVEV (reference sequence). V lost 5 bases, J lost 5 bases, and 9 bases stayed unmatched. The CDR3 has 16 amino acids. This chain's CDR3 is CASSPLAGGPGDTQYF. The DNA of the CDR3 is TGTGCCAGCAGTCCTTTAGCGGGGGGGCCCGGAGATACGCAGTATTTT.

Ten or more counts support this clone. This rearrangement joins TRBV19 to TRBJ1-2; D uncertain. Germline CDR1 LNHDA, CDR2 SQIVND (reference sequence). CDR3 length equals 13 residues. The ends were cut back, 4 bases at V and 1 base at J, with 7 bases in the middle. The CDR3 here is CASSRGVNYGYTF. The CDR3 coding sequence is TGTGCCAGTAGTAGGGGAGTTAACTATGGCTACACCTTC. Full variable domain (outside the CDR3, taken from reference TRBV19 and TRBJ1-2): DGGITQSPKYLFRKEGQNVTLSCEQNLNHDAMYWYRQDPGQGLRLIYYSQIVNDFQKGDIAEGYSVSREKKESFPLTVTSAQKNPTAFYLCASSRGVNYGYTFGSGTRLTVV.

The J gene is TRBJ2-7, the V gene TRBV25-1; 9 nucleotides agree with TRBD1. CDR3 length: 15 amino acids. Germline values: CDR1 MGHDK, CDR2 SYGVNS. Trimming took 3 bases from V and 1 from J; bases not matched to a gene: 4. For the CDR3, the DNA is TGTGCCAGCAGTGACCCGGGACAGGGTTCCTACGAGCAGTACTTC. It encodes CASSDPGQGSYEQYF.

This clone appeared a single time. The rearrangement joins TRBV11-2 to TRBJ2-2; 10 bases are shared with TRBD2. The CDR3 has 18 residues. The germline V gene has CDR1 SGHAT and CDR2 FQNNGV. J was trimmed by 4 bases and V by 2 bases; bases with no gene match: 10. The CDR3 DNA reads TGTGCCAGCAGCTTATCCCTAGCGGGGGCCACCTTCACCGGGGAGCTGTTTTTT. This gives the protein CASSLSLAGATFTGELFF.

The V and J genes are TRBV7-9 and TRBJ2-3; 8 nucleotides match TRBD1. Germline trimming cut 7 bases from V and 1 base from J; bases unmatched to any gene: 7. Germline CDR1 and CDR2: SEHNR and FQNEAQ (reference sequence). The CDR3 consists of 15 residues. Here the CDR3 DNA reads TGTGCCAGCACCACGACGGGACAGGGCACAGATACGCAGTATTTT. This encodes CASTTTGQGTDTQYF.

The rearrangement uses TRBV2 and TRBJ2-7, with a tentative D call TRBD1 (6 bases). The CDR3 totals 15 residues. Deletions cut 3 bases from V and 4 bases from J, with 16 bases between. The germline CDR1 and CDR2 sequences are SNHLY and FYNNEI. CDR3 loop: CASSDGTRVKYEQYF. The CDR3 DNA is TGTGCCAGCAGTGATGGGACAAGGGTTAAGTACGAGCAGTACTTC. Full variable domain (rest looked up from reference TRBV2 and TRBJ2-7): EPEVTQTPSHQVTQMGQEVILRCVPISNHLYFYWYRQILGQKVEFLVSFYNNEISEKSEIFDDQFSVERPDGSNFTLKIRSTKLEDSAMYFCASSDGTRVKYEQYFGPGTRLTVT.

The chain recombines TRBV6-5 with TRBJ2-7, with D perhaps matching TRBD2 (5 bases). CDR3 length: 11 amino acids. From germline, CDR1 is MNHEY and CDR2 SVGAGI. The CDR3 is CAVRGSYEQYF. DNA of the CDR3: TGTGCAGTGAGAGGGTCCTACGAGCAGTACTTC.

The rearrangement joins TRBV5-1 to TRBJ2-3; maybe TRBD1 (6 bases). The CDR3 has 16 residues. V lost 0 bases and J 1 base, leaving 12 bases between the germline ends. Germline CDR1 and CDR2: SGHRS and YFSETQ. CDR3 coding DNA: TGCGCCAGCAGCTTGGGTTGGGCAGGGGGCACAGATACGCAGTATTTT. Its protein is CASSLGWAGGTDTQYF.

CDR3 sequence: CATSRLGGGAEAFF. Written as DNA, the CDR3 is TGTGCCACCAGCAGATTGGGAGGGGGAGCTGAAGCTTTCTTT. V usage is TRBV15 and J usage is TRBJ1-1; D possibly corresponds to TRBD1 (6 bases). There are 14 residues in the CDR3. Germline CDR1 LNHNV, CDR2 YYDKDF (reference sequence). Trimming took 2 bases from V and 6 from J, leaving 13 bases between them.

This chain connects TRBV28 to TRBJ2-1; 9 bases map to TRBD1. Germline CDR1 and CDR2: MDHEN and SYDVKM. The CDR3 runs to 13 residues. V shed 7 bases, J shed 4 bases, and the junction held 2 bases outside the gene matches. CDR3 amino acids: CASKGQGYNEQFF. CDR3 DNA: TGTGCCAGCAAGGGACAGGGTTACAATGAGCAGTTCTTC.

Written as DNA, the CDR3 is TGCAGCGTTGAAGGACAGGGTCGCGGGTATGGCTACACCTTC. It is translated as CSVEGQGRGYGYTF. The chain is built from TRBV29-1 and TRBJ1-2; the match to TRBD1 covers 7 bases. The CDR3 sequence is 14 residues long. The V gene's germline CDR1 is SQVTM and CDR2 ANQGSEA. Unmatched junction bases numbered 7, after V lost 1 base and J lost 5 bases.

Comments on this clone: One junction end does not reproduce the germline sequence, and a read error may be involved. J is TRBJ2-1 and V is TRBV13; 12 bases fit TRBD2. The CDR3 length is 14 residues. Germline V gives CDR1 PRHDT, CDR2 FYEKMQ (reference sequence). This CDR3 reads CASSLGLAGTEQFF. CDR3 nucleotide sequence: TGTGCCAGCAGCCTAGGACTAGCGGGGACTGAGCAGTTCTTC. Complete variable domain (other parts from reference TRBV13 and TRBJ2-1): AAGVIQSPRHLIKEKRETATLKCYPIPRHDTVYWYQQGPGQDPQFLISFYEKMQSDKGSIPDRFSAQQFSDYHSELNMSSLELGDSALYFCASSLGLAGTEQFFGPGTRLTVL.

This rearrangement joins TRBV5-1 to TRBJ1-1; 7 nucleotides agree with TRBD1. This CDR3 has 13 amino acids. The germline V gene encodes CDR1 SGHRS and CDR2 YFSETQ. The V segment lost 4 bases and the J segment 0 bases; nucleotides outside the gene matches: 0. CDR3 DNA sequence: TGCGCCAGCAGCCAGGGGGTGAACACTGAAGCTTTCTTT. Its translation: CASSQGVNTEAFF.

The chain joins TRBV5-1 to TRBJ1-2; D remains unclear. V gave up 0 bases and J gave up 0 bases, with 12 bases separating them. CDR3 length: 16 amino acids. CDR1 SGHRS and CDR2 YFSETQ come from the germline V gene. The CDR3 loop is CASSLATGLANYGYTF. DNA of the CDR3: TGCGCCAGCAGCTTGGCTACGGGGTTAGCTAACTATGGCTACACCTTC.

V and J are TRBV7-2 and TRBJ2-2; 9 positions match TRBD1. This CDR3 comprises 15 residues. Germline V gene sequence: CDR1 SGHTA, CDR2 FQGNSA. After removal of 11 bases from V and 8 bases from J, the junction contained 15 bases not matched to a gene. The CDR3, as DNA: TGTGCCTCCAAACCCGGGACAGGGACTGGTGGGGAGCTGTTTTTT. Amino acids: CASKPGTGTGGELFF.

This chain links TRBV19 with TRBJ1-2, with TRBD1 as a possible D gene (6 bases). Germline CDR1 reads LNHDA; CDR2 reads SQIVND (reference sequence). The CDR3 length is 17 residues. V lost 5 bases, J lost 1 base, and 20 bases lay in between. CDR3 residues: CASSPLLPHRDNYGYTF. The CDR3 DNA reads TGTGCCAGTAGTCCACTACTCCCCCACAGGGATAACTATGGCTACACCTTC. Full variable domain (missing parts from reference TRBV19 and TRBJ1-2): DGGITQSPKYLFRKEGQNVTLSCEQNLNHDAMYWYRQDPGQGLRLIYYSQIVNDFQKGDIAEGYSVSREKKESFPLTVTSAQKNPTAFYLCASSPLLPHRDNYGYTFGSGTRLTVV.

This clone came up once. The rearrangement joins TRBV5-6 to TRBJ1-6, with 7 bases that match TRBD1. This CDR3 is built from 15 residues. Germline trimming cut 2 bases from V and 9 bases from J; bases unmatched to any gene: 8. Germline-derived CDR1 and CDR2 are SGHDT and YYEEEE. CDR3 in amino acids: CASSFGTASTSPLHF. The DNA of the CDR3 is TGTGCCAGCAGCTTCGGGACAGCATCAACTTCACCCCTCCACTTT.

CDR3 nucleotide sequence: TGCAGCGTTGGGCCCTCTAACTATGGCTACACCTTC. Translating gives CSVGPSNYGYTF. The gene calls are TRBV29-1 and TRBJ1-2; no clear D gene. Germline lookup yields CDR1 SQVTM and CDR2 ANQGSEA. CDR3 length: 12 residues. The V end was cut by 4 bases, the J end by 0 bases, with 6 bases between.

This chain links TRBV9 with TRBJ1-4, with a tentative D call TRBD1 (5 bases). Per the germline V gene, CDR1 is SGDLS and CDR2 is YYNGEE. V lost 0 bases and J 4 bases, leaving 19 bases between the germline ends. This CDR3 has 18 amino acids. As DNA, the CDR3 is TGTGCCAGCAGCGTAGGAAAAGGAGGGGCTAGGGGTAATGAAAAACTGTTTTTT. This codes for CASSVGKGGARGNEKLFF.